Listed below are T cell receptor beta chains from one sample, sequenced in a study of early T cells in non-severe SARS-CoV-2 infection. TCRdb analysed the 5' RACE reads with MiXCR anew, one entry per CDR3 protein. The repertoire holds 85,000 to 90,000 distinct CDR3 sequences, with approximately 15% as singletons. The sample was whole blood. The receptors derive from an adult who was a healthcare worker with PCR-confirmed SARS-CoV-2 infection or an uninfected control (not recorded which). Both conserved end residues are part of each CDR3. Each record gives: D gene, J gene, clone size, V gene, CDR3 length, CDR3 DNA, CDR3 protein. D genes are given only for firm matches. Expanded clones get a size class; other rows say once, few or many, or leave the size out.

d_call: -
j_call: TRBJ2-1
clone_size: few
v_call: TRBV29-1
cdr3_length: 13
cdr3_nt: TGCAGCGTTCCTGGTACATCCTACAATGAGCAGTTCTTC
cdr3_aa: CSVPGTSYNEQFF

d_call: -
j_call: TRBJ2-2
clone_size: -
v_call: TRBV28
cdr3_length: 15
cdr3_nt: TGTGCCAGCAGTTTTGAGGAGACAGGCACCGGGGAGCTGTTTTTT
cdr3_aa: CASSFEETGTGELFF

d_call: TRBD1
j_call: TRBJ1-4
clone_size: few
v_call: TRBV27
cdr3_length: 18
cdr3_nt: TGTGCCAGCAGTTTATCGCGGTTAGTGTCGACAGGGTCGGAAAAACTGTTTTTT
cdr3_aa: CASSLSRLVSTGSEKLFF

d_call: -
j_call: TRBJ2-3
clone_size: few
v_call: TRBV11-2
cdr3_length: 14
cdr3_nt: TGTGCCAGCAGCCAATTGGGGAGCACAGATACGCAGTATTTT
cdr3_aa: CASSQLGSTDTQYF

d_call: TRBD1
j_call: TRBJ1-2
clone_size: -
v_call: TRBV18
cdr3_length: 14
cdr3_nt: TGTGCCAGCTCACCAGACAGGGGGCGAGATGGCTACACCTTC
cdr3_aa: CASSPDRGRDGYTF

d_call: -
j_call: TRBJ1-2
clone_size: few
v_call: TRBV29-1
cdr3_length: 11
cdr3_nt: TGCAGCGTTCTAACCAACTATGGCTACACCTTC
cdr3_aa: CSVLTNYGYTF

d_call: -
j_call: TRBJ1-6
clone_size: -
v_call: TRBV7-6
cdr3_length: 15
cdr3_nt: TGTGCCAGCAGCTTAGACTCAGCCCTTAATTCACCCCTCCACTTT
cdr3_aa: CASSLDSALNSPLHF

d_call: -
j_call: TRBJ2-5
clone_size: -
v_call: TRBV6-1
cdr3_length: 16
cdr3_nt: TGTGCCAGCAGTGTATACAGTAACGGTGGGGAAGAGACCCAGTACTTC
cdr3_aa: CASSVYSNGGEETQYF

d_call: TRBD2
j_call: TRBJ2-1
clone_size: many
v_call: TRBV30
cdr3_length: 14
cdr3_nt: TGTGCCTGGATACGGGGGGGCTCCTACAATGAGCAGTTCTTC
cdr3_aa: CAWIRGGSYNEQFF

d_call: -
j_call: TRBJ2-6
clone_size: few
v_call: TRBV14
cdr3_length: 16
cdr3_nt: TGTGCCAGCAGCCAAGTAGGCAGGGCTGGGGCCAACGTCCTGACTTTC
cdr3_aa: CASSQVGRAGANVLTF